Sample share makes the clone carrying this T cell receptor beta chain medium-sized. This sample is part of a study of circulating CD8 cells and anti-PD-1 response in melanoma. The CDR3 consists of 19 residues. Germline CDR1 LNHDA, CDR2 SQIVND (reference sequence). The J segment lost 0 bases and the V segment lost 4 bases, leaving 8 bases of the junction unmatched. From live CD3+CD8+TCRalphabeta+ cells, four PD-1 and/or TIGIT subsets were sorted. TCR libraries were prepared from around 14 ng of total RNA with the QIAseq Immune Repertoire TCR panel. TCRdb ran MiXCR on the reads and lists one entry per CDR3 protein. The table lists 800 to 950 distinct CDR3 sequences, about 6% of them singletons, with under 8% in the top ten.

The receptor's source is a human donor with melanoma. This chain connects TRBV19 to TRBJ2-6, with 11 positions matching TRBD1. The source material was CD8+ T cells from PBMCs, sampled at baseline or after one month of anti-PD-1 therapy (not recorded which). The CDR3, as DNA: TGTGCCAGTAGTACCCCGGGACAGGGGGAATACTCTGGGGCCAACGTCCTGACTTTC. Encoded protein: CASSTPGQGEYSGANVLTF.